A selection of T cell receptor beta chains follows, all from one sample in a study of OX40 agonist ivuxolimab in advanced cancers. TCRdb keeps only in-frame clones here, not all; method: immunoSEQ multiplex PCR. The table shows about 40,000 clones, with around 88% occurring only once. The sample here was CD4+ or CD8+ T cells sorted from blood, taken in a trial of the OX40 agonist ivuxolimab. The origin of the receptors is an adult with an advanced solid tumor such as melanoma, head and neck, liver or kidney cancer. Both conserved end residues are part of each CDR3. Each record gives: V gene, CDR3 length, J gene, clone size, D gene, CDR3 DNA, CDR3 protein. The D gene is left open where the match is weak. Expanded clones are given a class, and other clones once, few, many or no size at all.

>TRBV14|19|TRBJ1-1|NA|NA
TGTGCCAGCAGCCAAGTGGCGTATCGGAGGTATGACGGAAATACTGAAGCTTTCTTT
CASSQVAYRRYDGNTEAFF
>TRBV2|15|TRBJ2-3|once|NA
TGTGCCAGCAGTGACGGCGGGAGAGGGGGAGATACGCAGTATTTT
CASSDGGRGGDTQYF
>TRBV4-1|13|TRBJ2-7|NA|NA
TGCGCCAGCAGCCAAGGGGGGACCTACGAGCAGTACTTC
CASSQGGTYEQYF
>TRBV9|16|TRBJ2-5|NA|TRBD2
TGTGCCAGCAGCGTTTCGCCTCTTAGCGGGGGAGAGACCCAGTACTTC
CASSVSPLSGGETQYF
>TRBV5-6|13|TRBJ2-1|NA|TRBD2
TGTGCCGGTGGCCCTAGCGGATACAATGAGCAGTTCTTC
CAGGPSGYNEQFF
>TRBV7-8|15|TRBJ2-1|NA|TRBD2
TGTGCCAGCAGCTTACGACTAGCGGGAGTCAATGAGCAGTTCTTC
CASSLRLAGVNEQFF
>TRBV6-5|14|TRBJ2-4|NA|NA
TGTGCCAGCAGTTACTCCGGGAGAGGAAACATTCAGTACTTC
CASSYSGRGNIQYF
>TRBV20-1|11|TRBJ2-1|once|NA
TGCAGTGCTCTACACTACAATGAGCAGTTCTTC
CSALHYNEQFF
>TRBV7-3|15|TRBJ2-3|NA|TRBD1
TGTGCCAGCAGCTCAACAGGGGGGAGCACAGATACGCAGTATTTT
CASSSTGGSTDTQYF
>TRBV13|15|TRBJ2-7|NA|TRBD1
TGTGCCAGCAGCTTCGGAAGGGACAGCTCCTACGAGCAGTACTTC
CASSFGRDSSYEQYF
>TRBV7-7|14|TRBJ2-1|NA|NA
TGTGCTAGCAGCGAGACATTCTCCTACAATGAGCAGTTCTTC
CASSETFSYNEQFF
>TRBV5-4|14|TRBJ2-5|few|TRBD1
TGTGCCAGCAGCTTTGGACAGGGGGGGGAGACCCAGTACTTC
CASSFGQGGETQYF
>TRBV30|12|TRBJ1-5|NA|NA
TGTGCCTGGAGTGGAGATCCGGGGAACCAGCATTTT
CAWSGDPGNQHF
>TRBV9|18|TRBJ2-2|NA|TRBD2
TGTGCCAGCAGCGTAGCCTTCGGGACTAGCGGGAGTGTCGGGGAGCTGTTTTTT
CASSVAFGTSGSVGELFF
>TRBV4-1|16|TRBJ2-7|NA|TRBD1
TGCGCCAGCAGCTTGGACGGACAGGTGATCTCCTACGAGCAGTACTTC
CASSLDGQVISYEQYF
>TRBV6-6|13|TRBJ2-7|once|NA
TGTGCCAGCAGTCACAGAGGCTCCTACGAGCAGTACTTC
CASSHRGSYEQYF
>TRBV30|13|TRBJ2-5|once|NA
TGTGCCTGGACGGGAAACCACCAAGAGACCCAGTACTTC
CAWTGNHQETQYF
>TRBV30|15|TRBJ2-1|NA|TRBD2
TGTGCCTGGAGTTCCTGGACTAGCGGGATCTATGAGCAGTTCTTC
CAWSSWTSGIYEQFF
>TRBV30|15|TRBJ2-7|NA|NA
TGTGCCTTCGGGACGGCCGGCAGAGCGGCCTACGAGCAGTACTTC
CAFGTAGRAAYEQYF
>TRBV2|15|TRBJ2-7|NA|TRBD2
TGTGCCAGCAGGGGGCAGCGGGAGGATCCCTACGAGCAGTACTTC
CASRGQREDPYEQYF
>TRBV28|14|TRBJ1-5|NA|TRBD1
TGTGCCAGCAGTCACAGGGGTCACAATCAGCCCCAGCATTTT
CASSHRGHNQPQHF
>TRBV9|15|TRBJ2-5|NA|NA
TGTGCCAGCAGCGCCTCCGGGACAAACCAAGAGACCCAGTACTTC
CASSASGTNQETQYF
>TRBV21-1|16|TRBJ1-3|NA|NA
TGTGCCAGCAGTCCGAGGGGGGACCCCAATAGGAGCACCATATATTTT
CASSPRGDPNRSTIYF
>TRBV28|12|TRBJ2-3|NA|NA
TGTGCCAGCAGCGAGGTCACAGATACGCAGTATTTT
CASSEVTDTQYF
>TRBV4-1|16|TRBJ2-1|NA|TRBD2
TGCGCCAGCAGCCACGGACTAGCGGGAGTGGGGATTGAGCAGTTCTTC
CASSHGLAGVGIEQFF
>TRBV15|16|TRBJ2-7|NA|TRBD1
TGTGCCACCAGCAGAGCCCGGGACAGGGTTTCCTACGAGCAGTACTTC
CATSRARDRVSYEQYF
>TRBV19|14|TRBJ2-5|NA|TRBD1
TGTGCCAGTAGTACAGGGGGCGCTGGGGAGACCCAGTACTTC
CASSTGGAGETQYF
>TRBV7-6|13|TRBJ2-1|NA|NA
TGTGCCAGCAGCTTAGGGAGCAACATTGAGCAGTTCTTC
CASSLGSNIEQFF
>TRBV11-2|16|TRBJ2-1|NA|NA
TGTGCCAGCAGCTTAGACCCTAGTGGACACCACAATGAGCAGTTCTTC
CASSLDPSGHHNEQFF
>TRBV7-3|15|TRBJ2-7|NA|TRBD1
TGTGCCAGCAGCTCCGGGACAGGCGGCCCCTACGAGCAGTACTTC
CASSSGTGGPYEQYF
>TRBV7-6|16|TRBJ2-7|once|TRBD2
TGTGCCAGCAGCTACGGGACTAGCGGGAGTAGGTCGGCGCAGTACTTC
CASSYGTSGSRSAQYF
>TRBV6-1|15|TRBJ2-5|NA|NA
TGTGCCAGCAGTGAGGCCCCCGGGACACAAGAGACCCAGTACTTC
CASSEAPGTQETQYF
>TRBV30|17|TRBJ1-2|once|NA
TGTGCCTGGAGTGACCGCTTATCGGCAGGGACGAGCTATGGCTACACCTTC
CAWSDRLSAGTSYGYTF
>TRBV9|14|TRBJ1-4|NA|NA
TGTGCCAGCAGCGTCGGACCTACGGGAGAAAAACTGTTTTTT
CASSVGPTGEKLFF
>TRBV27|11|TRBJ2-7|NA|NA
TGTGCCAGCTCGACGGACTACGAGCAGTACTTC
CASSTDYEQYF
>TRBV4-1|16|TRBJ2-7|few|TRBD1
TGCGCCAGCAGCCAACTGGACAGGGGGCCGGGCTACGAGCAGTACTTC
CASSQLDRGPGYEQYF
>TRBV6-5|11|TRBJ1-2|NA|NA
TGTGCCAGCAGTGACGGGGGTGGCTACACCTTC
CASSDGGGYTF
>TRBV10-3|13|TRBJ2-5|NA|NA
TGTGCCATCAGTGGCAGGGGCCAAGAGACCCAGTACTTC
CAISGRGQETQYF
>TRBV13|15|TRBJ1-1|NA|NA
TGTGCCAGCAGCTTAGCCCTGGGTAGCACCGAGAAAGCTTTCTTT
CASSLALGSTEKAFF
>TRBV7-3|16|TRBJ2-1|once|TRBD2
TGTGCCAGCAGCTCGTTAGCGGGAGGGACCGCCAATGAGCAGTTCTTC
CASSSLAGGTANEQFF